This entry features one T cell receptor beta chain sequence. This entry comes from a study of cytomegalovirus exposure and HLA in healthy donors. V dropped 0 bases and J dropped 1; count of bases not matched to a gene: 10. Germline V gives CDR1 LGHNA, CDR2 YSLEER. CDR3 length: 18 residues. PCR was performed using 60 Vbeta and 13 Jbeta primers. Sequencing used immunoSEQ multiplex PCR; TCRdb keeps in-frame clones, though not all of them. The table has around 200,000 clones, around 81% seen once. The sample was PBMCs. The TCR was taken from a woman aged 45-60 years in good health and CMV-seropositive. V usage is TRBV4-3 and J usage is TRBJ2-5, with TRBD2 matching 8 bases. CDR3 in DNA: TGCGCCAGCAGCCAAGATGAATGGGTAGCGGGGACCCAAGAGACCCAGTACTTC. It translates to CASSQDEWVAGTQETQYF.